The clone carrying this T cell receptor (beta chain) was seen more than once but under ten times. Its antigen is currently unknown. Before the COVID-19 pandemic, during about 2010-2018, CD4+ T cells were taken from unexposed donors. After nine to ten days of culture, CD4+ T cells were isolated. The sample belongs to a study of CD4 T cells in relation to SARS-CoV-2 and coronaviruses. Study-level background: ViraFEST: roughly 10-day antigen culture of PBMCs, then TCR beta CDR3 sequencing. Crossreactive spike epitopes shared across donors were mapped to their HLA restriction.

This CDR3 is 13 amino acids long. CDR1 and CDR2 from the germline V gene are LNHDA and SQIVND (reference sequence). Deletions cut 9 bases from V and 2 bases from J, with 13 bases between. Generated by immunoSEQ multiplex PCR, the TCRdb table keeps only in-frame clones and is missing some. The table shows approximately 20,000 clones, with 70% to 85% occurring only once. The gene calls are TRBV19 and TRBJ1-2, with a tentative D call TRBD1 (5 bases). This receptor was obtained from a human donor in good health. Sequencing used CD4+ T cells from PBMCs, cultured in vitro. Here the CDR3 DNA reads TGTGCCAGCCTCCAGGGCGTAAACTATGGCTACACCTTC. Protein sequence: CASLQGVNYGYTF.